Described below is a single T cell receptor (beta chain) sequence and its context. A read error may account for a junction end that differs from germline. This record belongs to a study of cytomegalovirus exposure and HLA in healthy donors. Germline V CDR1 and CDR2: MNHEY, SVGAGI. The CDR3 consists of 14 residues. Researchers ran the PCR with 60 Vbeta and 13 Jbeta primers. Sequenced by immunoSEQ multiplex PCR; TCRdb stores in-frame clones only, minus some. This sample has roughly 130,000 clones, with roughly 77% found just once. Sequenced input: PBMCs. This chain connects TRBV6-5 to TRBJ1-4; 8 nucleotides agree with TRBD1. The clonotype was recovered from a man younger than 40 in good health and CMV-seronegative. CDR3 sequence reads: CASSYSRSGQALLF. The CDR3 DNA follows: TGTGCCAGCAGTTACTCCCGGTCGGGACAGGCCCTGCTTTTT.